At least ten counts were recorded for the clone carrying this T cell receptor (beta chain). The target antigen is unknown. The entry originates in a study of human T cells and chemical hapten exposure. About the study: Each week of the approximately 25-week study, patients had diphenylcyclopropenone applied to the scalp. The study patch tested 0.01% DPC on the upper back and read results at 6 days.

The study's findings and limits: Donors had alopecia, so their immune response may differ from healthy people's.

The sample's time point: patch test 2, 6 weeks after DPC sensitization. The treatment denotes: therapeutic diphenylcyclopropenone sensitization with weekly scalp DPC. Trimming pared 5 bases from V and 8 bases from J, leaving 15 bases between. This CDR3 region has 13 residues. CDR1 and CDR2 (germline): DFQATT, SNEGSKA (reference sequence). The study's library attached unique molecular identifiers to single cDNA molecules. One entry per CDR3 protein, called by TCRdb with MiXCR from the RACE reads. The sample contains about 54,000 distinct CDR3 sequences, around 9.4% of which appear only once. The receptor was derived from a woman in her forties or fifties with alopecia areata. Some clones in this sample may be carry-over from other donors' samples. The input for sequencing was whole blood, taken in connection with sensitization to the hapten diphenylcyclopropenone (DPC). The V and J genes are TRBV20-1 and TRBJ1-4; D not certain. The CDR3 nucleotides are TGCAGTGCTCCTCTTAGCGGCGCGGAAAAACTGTTTTTT. Translated, it gives CSAPLSGAEKLFF.